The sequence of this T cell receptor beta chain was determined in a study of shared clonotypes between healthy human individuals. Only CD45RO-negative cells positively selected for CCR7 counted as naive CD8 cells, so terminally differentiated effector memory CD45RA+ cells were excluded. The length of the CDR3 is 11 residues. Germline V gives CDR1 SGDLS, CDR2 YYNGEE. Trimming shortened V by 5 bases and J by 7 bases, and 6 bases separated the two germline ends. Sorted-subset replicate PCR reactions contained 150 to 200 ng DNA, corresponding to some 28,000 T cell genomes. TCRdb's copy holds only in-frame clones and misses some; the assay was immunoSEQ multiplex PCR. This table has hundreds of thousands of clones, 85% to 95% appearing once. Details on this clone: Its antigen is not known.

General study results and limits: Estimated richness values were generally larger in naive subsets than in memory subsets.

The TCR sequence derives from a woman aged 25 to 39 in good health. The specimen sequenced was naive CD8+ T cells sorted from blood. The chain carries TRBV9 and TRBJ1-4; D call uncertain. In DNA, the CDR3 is TGTGCCAGCAGTGGCGGTGAAAAACTGTTTTTT. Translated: CASSGGEKLFF. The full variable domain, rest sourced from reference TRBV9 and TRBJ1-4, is DSGVTQTPKHLITATGQRVTLRCSPRSGDLSVYWYQQSLDQGLQFLIQYYNGEERAKGNILERFSAQQFPDLHSELNLSSLELGDSALYFCASSGGEKLFFGSGTQLSVL.